This T cell receptor beta chain originates from a study of CD8+ T cells in alopecia areata. Whole-study results and caveats: Greater clonality was observed in lesional scalp samples, especially alopecia totalis/universalis, versus normal scalp. Possibly because of HLA-related factors, TCR sharing was less clear across patients than in mice.

A note on this clone: As yet, its antigen is unknown.

RNA was isolated and reverse transcribed to cDNA, the sequencing template. Using immunoSEQ multiplex PCR, the repertoire was profiled, and TCRdb retains in-frame clones only, with some absent. The profile covers approximately 150,000 clones, with 55% appearing a single time and 4% to 5.5% taken by the ten largest. Germline V lookup: CDR1 GTSNPN, CDR2 SVGIG (reference sequence). The CDR3 covers 15 residues. With 3 bases removed from V and 9 bases from J, the gap between germline ends came to 21 bases. The TCR originated in a human donor in good health. Sequenced material: CD4+ T cells sorted from blood. The chain recombines TRBV30 with TRBJ2-1; TRBD2 is a possible D gene (6 bases). The CDR3 DNA reads TGTGCCTGGAGCGGAGGAGGACACCTGGGAGGTGAGCAGTTCTTC. This encodes CAWSGGGHLGGEQFF. Together with reference TRBV30 and TRBJ2-1, the CDR3 gives the full variable domain: SQTIHQWPATLVQPVGSPLSLECTVEGTSNPNLYWYRQAAGRGLQLLFYSVGIGQISSEVPQNLSASRPQDRQFILSSKKLLLSDSGFYLCAWSGGGHLGGEQFFGPGTRLTVL.